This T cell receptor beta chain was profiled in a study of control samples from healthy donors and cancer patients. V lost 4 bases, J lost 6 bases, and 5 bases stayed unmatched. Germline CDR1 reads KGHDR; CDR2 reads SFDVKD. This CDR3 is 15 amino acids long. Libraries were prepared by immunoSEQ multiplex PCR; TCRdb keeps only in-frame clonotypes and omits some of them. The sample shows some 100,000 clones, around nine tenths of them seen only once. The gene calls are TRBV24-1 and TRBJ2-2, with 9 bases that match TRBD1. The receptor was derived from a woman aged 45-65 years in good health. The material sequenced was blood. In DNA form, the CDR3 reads TGTGCCACCAGTGACCCGGGACAGGGCTCCGGGGAGCTGTTTTTT. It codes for CATSDPGQGSGELFF.